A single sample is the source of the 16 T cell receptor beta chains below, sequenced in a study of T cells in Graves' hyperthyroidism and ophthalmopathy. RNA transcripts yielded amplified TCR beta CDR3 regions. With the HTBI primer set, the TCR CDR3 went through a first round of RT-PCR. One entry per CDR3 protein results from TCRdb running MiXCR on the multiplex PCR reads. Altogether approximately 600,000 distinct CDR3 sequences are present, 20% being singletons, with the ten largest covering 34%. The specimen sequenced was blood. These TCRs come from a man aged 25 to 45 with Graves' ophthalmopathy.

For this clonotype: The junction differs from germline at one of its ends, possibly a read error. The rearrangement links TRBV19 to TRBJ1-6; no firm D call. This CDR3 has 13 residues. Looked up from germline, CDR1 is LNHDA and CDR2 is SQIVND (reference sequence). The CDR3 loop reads CASSLDMDSPLHF. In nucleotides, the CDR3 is TGTGCCAGTAGTCTAGACATGGATTCACCCCTCCACTTT.

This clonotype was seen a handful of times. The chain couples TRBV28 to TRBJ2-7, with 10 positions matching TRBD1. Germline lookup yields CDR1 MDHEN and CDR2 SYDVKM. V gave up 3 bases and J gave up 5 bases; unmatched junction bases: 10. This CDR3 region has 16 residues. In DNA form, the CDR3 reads TGTGCCAGCAGTTTCGTTGAGACAGGGGGCGTGGACGAGCAGTACTTC. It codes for CASSFVETGGVDEQYF.

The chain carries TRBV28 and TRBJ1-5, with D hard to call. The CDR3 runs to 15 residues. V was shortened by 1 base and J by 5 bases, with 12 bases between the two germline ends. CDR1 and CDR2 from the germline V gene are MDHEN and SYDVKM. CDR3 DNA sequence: TGTGCCAGCAGTTTATCGGACTACCATTATCAGCCCCAGCATTTT. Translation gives CASSLSDYHYQPQHF.

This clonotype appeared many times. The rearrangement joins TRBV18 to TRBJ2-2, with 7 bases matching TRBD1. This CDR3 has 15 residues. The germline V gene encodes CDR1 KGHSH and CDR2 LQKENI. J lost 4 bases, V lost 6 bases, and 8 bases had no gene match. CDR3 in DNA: TGTGCCAGCTCCGTCCGACAGGGTGGCACCGGGGAGCTGTTTTTT. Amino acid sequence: CASSVRQGGTGELFF.

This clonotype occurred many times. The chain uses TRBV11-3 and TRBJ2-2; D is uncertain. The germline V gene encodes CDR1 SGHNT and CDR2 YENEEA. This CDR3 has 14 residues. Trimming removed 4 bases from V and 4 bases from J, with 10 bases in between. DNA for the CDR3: TGTGCCAGCAGCTCGGTCTCGATCACCGGGGAGCTGTTTTTT. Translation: CASSSVSITGELFF.

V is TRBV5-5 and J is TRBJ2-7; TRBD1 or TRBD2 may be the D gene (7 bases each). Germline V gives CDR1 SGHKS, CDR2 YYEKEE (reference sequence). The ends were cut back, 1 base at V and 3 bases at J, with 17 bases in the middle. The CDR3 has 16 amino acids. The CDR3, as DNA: TGTGCCAGCAGCTTGAGCAGGGGGGGGGTCTACTACGAGCAGTACTTC. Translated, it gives CASSLSRGGVYYEQYF.

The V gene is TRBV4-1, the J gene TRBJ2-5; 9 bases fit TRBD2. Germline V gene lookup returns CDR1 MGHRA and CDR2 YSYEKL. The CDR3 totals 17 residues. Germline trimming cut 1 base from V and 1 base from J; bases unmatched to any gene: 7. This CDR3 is CASSQVGLADPQETQYF. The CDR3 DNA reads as TGCGCCAGCAGCCAAGTGGGACTAGCCGATCCCCAAGAGACCCAGTACTTC.

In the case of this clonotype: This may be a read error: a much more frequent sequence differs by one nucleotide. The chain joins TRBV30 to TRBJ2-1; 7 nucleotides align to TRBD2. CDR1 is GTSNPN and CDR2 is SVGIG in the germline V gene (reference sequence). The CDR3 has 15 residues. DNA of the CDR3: TGTGCCTGGAGTGTACGGCTAGCGGCCTACAATGGGCAGTTCTTC. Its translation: CAWSVRLAAYNGQFF. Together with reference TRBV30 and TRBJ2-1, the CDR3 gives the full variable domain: SQTIHQWPATLVQPVGSPLSLECTVEGTSNPNLYWYRQAAGRGLQLLFYSVGIGQISSEVPQNLSASRPQDRQFILSSKKLLLSDSGFYLCAWSVRLAAYNGQFFGPGTRLTVL.

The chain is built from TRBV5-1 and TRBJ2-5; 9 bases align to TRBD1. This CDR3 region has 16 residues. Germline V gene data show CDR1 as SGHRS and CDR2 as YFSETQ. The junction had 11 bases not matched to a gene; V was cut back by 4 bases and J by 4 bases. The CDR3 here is CASSRLGQGKGETQYF. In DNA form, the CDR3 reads TGCGCCAGCAGCCGTCTCGGACAGGGGAAGGGAGAGACCCAGTACTTC.

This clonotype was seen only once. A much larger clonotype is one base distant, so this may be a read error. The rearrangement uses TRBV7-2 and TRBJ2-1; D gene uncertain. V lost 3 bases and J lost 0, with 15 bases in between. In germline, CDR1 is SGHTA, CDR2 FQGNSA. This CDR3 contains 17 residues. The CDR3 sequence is CASSFSVALSSYNEQFF. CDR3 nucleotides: TGTGCCAGCAGCTTTTCAGTGGCGCTTAGCTCCTACAATGAGCAGTTCTTC.

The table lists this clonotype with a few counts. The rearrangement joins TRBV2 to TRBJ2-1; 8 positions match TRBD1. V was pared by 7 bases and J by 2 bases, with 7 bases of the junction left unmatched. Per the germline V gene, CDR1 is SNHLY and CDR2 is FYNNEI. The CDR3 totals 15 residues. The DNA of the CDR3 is TGTGCCAGCATCCAACAGGGGGTAACCTACAATGAGCAGTTCTTC. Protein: CASIQQGVTYNEQFF.

The CDR3 DNA follows: TGTGCCAGCAGCTCCGCTCCGGGACAGGGGTTCGCCGGGGAGCTGTTTTTT. Amino acid sequence: CASSSAPGQGFAGELFF. The chain carries TRBV11-2 and TRBJ2-2, with 10 bases matching TRBD1. Per the germline V gene, CDR1 is SGHAT and CDR2 is FQNNGV. Unmatched junction bases numbered 11, after V lost 4 bases and J lost 6 bases. The length of the CDR3 is 17 residues.

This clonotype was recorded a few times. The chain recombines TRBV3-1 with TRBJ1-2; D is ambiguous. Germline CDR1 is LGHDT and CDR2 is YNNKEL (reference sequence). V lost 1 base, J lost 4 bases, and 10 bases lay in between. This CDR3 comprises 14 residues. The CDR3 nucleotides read TGTGCCAGCAGCCAAGCAGGAGTTCCCTATGGCTACACCTTC. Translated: CASSQAGVPYGYTF.

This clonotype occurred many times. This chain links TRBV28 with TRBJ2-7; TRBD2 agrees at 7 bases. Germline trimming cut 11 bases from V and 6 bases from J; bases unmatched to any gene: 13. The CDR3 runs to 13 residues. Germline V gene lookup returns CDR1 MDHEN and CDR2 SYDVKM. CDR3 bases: TGTGCCGCCGGGGGAGGGGCAAATGGCGAGCAGTACTTC. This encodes CAAGGGANGEQYF.

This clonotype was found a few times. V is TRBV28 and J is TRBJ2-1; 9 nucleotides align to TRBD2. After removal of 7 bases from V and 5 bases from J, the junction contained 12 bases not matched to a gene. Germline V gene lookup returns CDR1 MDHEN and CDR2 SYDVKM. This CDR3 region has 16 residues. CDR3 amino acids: CASIQGGLARHNEQFF. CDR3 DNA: TGTGCCAGCATTCAGGGCGGACTAGCGCGCCACAATGAGCAGTTCTTC.

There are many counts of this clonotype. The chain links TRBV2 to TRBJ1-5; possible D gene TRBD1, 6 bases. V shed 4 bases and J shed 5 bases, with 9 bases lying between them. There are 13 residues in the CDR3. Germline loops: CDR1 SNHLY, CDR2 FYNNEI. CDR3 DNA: TGTGCCAGCAGTGGGACAGCTTATCAGCCCCAGCATTTT. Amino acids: CASSGTAYQPQHF.